This T cell receptor (beta chain) was captured in a study of blood T cell repertoires in COVID-19. Study summary: Sites in the United States, Italy and Spain provided acute and convalescent COVID-19 samples.

CDR1 is SQVTM, CDR2 ANQGSEA, per germline. Trimming pared 6 bases from V and 3 bases from J, leaving 17 bases between. The CDR3 sequence is 14 residues long. As originally analysed: From reference gene primer amplification, estimates of nucleated cell counts were derived. Assay: immunoSEQ multiplex PCR; the TCRdb copy retains only in-frame clones and omits some. From that table come the V and J calls and clone size; the DNA was used to work out D and trimming. The table has about 17,000 clones, around 73% seen once. The chain has TRBV29-1 and TRBJ2-5; D possibly corresponds to TRBD1 (5 bases). Sequencing input: peripheral blood. This clonotype was sampled from a man in his sixties with active or convalescent COVID-19. This CDR3 is CSVAQGWREETQYF. CDR3 bases: TGCAGCGTCGCTCAGGGTTGGCGAGAAGAGACCCAGTACTTC.